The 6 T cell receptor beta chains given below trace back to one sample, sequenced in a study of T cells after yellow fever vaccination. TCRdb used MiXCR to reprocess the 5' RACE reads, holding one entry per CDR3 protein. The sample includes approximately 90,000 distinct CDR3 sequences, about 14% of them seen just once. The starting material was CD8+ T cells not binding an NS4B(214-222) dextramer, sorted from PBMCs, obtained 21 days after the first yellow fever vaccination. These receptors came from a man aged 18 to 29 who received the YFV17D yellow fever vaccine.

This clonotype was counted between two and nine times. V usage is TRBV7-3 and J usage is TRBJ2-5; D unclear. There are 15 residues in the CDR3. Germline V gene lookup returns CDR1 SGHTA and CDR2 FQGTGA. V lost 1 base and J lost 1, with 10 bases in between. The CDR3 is CASSLRRPSQETQYF. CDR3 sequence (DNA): TGTGCCAGCAGCTTAAGACGACCTAGCCAAGAGACCCAGTACTTC. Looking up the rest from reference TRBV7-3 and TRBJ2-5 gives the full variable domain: GAGVSQTPSNKVTEKGKYVELRCDPISGHTALYWYRQSLGQGPEFLIYFQGTGAADDSGLPNDRFFAVRPEGSVSTLKIQRTERGDSAVYLCASSLRRPSQETQYFGPGTRLLVL.

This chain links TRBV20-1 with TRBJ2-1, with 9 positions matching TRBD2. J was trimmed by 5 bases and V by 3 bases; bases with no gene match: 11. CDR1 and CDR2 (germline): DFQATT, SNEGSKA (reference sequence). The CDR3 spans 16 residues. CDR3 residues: CSARSPLAGRNNEQFF. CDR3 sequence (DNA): TGCAGTGCTAGGTCCCCCCTAGCGGGGAGAAACAATGAGCAGTTCTTC.

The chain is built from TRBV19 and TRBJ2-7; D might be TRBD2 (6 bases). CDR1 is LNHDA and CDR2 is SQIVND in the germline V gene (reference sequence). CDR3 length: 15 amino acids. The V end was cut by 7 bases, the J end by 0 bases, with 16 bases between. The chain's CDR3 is CASTPGGAFSYEQYF. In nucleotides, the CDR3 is TGTGCCAGTACCCCCGGCGGGGCCTTCTCCTACGAGCAGTACTTC.

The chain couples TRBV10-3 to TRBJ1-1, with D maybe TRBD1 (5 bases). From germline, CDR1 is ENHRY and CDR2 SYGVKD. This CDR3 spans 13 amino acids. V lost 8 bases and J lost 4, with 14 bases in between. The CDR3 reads CAISAAGGTEAFF. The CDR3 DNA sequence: TGTGCCATCTCCGCGGCCGGGGGCACTGAAGCTTTCTTT.

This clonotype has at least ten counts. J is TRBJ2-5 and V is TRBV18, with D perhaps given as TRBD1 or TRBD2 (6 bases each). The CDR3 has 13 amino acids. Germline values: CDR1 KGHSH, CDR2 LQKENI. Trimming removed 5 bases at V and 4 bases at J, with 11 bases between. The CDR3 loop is CASSLQGGETQYF. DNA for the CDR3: TGTGCCAGCTCATTACAGGGAGGAGAGACCCAGTACTTC.

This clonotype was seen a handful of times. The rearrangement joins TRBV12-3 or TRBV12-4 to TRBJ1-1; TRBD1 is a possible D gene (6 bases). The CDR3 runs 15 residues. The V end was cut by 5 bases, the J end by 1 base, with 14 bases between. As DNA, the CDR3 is TGTGCCAGCAGTCGCCTCGGACAGTCGAACACTGAAGCTTTCTTT. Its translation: CASSRLGQSNTEAFF.